This is a list of T cell receptor beta chains from one sample in a study of blood T cell repertoires in COVID-19. The repertoire was sequenced with immunoSEQ multiplex PCR; TCRdb's copy has only in-frame clones and lacks some. Seen here are fewer than 450,000 clones, 85% to 90% observed once, and the top ten hold approximately 1.2%. Input material: PBMCs or T cells enriched from blood (not recorded which). The receptors shown here come from a woman aged 18 to 35 who had recovered from COVID-19. The CDR3 runs from the conserved cysteine through the conserved F or W. A D gene is named only where the DNA matches it firmly. Clone size is shown for a subset of rows, as once, few, many or a class of expanded clone.

D,size,V,J,CDR3,DNA
TRBD1,-,TRBV6-5,TRBJ2-4,CASGRDRLAKNIQYF,TGTGCCAGCGGCCGGGACAGGTTAGCCAAAAACATTCAGTACTTC
-,once,TRBV4-2,TRBJ1-4,CASTPIQGSNEKLFF,TGTGCCAGCACCCCAATCCAGGGGTCAAATGAAAAACTGTTTTTT
TRBD1,-,TRBV4-1,TRBJ1-1,CASSLTGDLNTEAFF,TGCGCCAGCAGCCTAACAGGGGATCTGAACACTGAAGCTTTCTTT
-,-,TRBV28,TRBJ1-2,CASSLGASYGYTF,TGTGCCAGCAGTTTGGGCGCATCTTATGGCTACACCTTC
-,-,TRBV6-5,TRBJ1-2,CASSPGVFYGYTF,TGTGCCAGCAGCCCGGGGGTTTTCTATGGCTACACCTTC
-,-,TRBV13,TRBJ1-6,CASSLMGQIYNSPLHF,TGTGCCAGCAGTCTGATGGGGCAGATCTATAATTCACCCCTCCACTTT
TRBD1,-,TRBV5-6,TRBJ1-2,CASSLGSGQGVYGYTF,TGTGCCAGCAGCTTGGGCTCGGGACAGGGGGTCTATGGCTACACCTTC
-,-,TRBV4-1,TRBJ2-7,CASSQSLFQGATYEQYF,TGCGCCAGCAGCCAAAGCCTCTTCCAAGGGGCTACCTACGAGCAGTACTTC
-,-,TRBV5-1,TRBJ2-7,CASSPVGGTQTYEQYF,TGCGCCAGCAGCCCGGTTGGGGGGACGCAGACTTACGAGCAGTACTTC
TRBD1,-,TRBV10-2,TRBJ1-2,CASSRQGPYGYTF,TGCGCCAGCAGTAGACAGGGCCCTTATGGCTACACCTTC
TRBD2,-,TRBV28,TRBJ2-7,CASRRGLAGVYEQYF,TGTGCCAGCAGGCGGGGACTAGCGGGGGTTTACGAGCAGTACTTC
TRBD2,-,TRBV19,TRBJ2-1,CASSSRLASSYNEQFF,TGTGCCAGTAGTTCAAGACTAGCGAGCTCCTACAATGAGCAGTTCTTC
TRBD2,-,TRBV29-1,TRBJ2-3,CSAGSGGAIDTQYF,TGCAGCGCCGGGAGCGGGGGGGCCATAGATACGCAGTATTTT
-,-,TRBV6-5,TRBJ1-6,CASSYFRGTVNSPLHF,TGTGCCAGCAGTTATTTCAGGGGTACAGTGAATTCACCCCTCCACTTT